This T cell receptor beta chain came from a study of control samples from healthy donors and cancer patients. The germline V gene encodes CDR1 MNHNS and CDR2 SASEGT. The CDR3 runs to 16 residues. V shed 2 bases and J 0 bases; nucleotides not matched to a gene: 1. Generated by immunoSEQ multiplex PCR, the TCRdb table keeps only in-frame clones and is missing some. The sample consists of approximately 150,000 clones, around nine tenths of them appearing once. The sequence was obtained from a man younger than 35 in good health. The material sequenced was blood. The chain combines TRBV6-1 with TRBJ1-6; 7 positions match TRBD1. The CDR3 DNA sequence: TGTGCCAGCAGTGAACGGGACAGCTCCTATAATTCACCCCTCCACTTT. Residues: CASSERDSSYNSPLHF.